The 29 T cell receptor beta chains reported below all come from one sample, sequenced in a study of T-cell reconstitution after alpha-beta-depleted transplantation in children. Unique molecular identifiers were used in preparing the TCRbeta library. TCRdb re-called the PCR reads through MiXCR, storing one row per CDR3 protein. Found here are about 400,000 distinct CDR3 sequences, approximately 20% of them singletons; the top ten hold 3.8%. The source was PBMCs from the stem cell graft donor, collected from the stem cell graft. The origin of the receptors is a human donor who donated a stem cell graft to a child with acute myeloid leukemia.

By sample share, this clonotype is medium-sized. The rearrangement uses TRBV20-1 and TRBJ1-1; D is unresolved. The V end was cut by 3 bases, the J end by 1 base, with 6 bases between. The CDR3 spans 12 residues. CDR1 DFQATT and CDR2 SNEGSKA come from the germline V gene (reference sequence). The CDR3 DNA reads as TGCAGTGCTAGCTTTACGAACACTGAAGCTTTCTTT. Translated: CSASFTNTEAFF.

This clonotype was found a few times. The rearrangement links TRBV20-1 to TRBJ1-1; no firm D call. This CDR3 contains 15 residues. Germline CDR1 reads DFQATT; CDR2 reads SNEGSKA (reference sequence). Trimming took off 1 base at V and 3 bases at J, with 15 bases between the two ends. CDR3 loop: CSARAPLGLYTEAFF. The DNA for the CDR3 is TGCAGTGCTAGAGCCCCTCTCGGCCTGTACACTGAAGCTTTCTTT.

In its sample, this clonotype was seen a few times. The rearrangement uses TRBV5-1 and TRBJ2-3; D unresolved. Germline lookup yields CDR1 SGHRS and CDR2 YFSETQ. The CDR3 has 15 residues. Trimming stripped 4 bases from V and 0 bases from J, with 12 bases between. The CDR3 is CASSLEQTSTDTQYF. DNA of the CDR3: TGCGCCAGCAGCCTAGAACAGACTAGCACAGATACGCAGTATTTT.

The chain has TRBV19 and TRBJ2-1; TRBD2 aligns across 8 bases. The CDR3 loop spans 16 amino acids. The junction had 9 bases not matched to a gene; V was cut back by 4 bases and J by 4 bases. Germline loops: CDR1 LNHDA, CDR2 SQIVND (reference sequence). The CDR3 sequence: CASSTAGTRYYNEQFF. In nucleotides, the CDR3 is TGTGCCAGTAGTACCGCCGGGACTAGGTATTACAATGAGCAGTTCTTC. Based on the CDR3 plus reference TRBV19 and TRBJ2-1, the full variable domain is DGGITQSPKYLFRKEGQNVTLSCEQNLNHDAMYWYRQDPGQGLRLIYYSQIVNDFQKGDIAEGYSVSREKKESFPLTVTSAQKNPTAFYLCASSTAGTRYYNEQFFGPGTRLTVL.

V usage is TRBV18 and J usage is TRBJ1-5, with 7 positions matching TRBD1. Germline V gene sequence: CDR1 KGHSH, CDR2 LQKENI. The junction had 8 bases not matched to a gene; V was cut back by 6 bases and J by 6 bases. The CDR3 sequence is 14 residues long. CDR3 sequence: CASSPTGDSQPQHF. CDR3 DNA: TGTGCCAGCTCCCCTACAGGGGACAGTCAGCCCCAGCATTTT.

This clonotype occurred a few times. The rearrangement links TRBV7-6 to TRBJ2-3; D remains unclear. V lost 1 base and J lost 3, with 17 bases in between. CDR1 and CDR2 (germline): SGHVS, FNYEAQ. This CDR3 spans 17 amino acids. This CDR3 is CASSLGFMRTSTDTQYF. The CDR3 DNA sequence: TGTGCCAGCAGCTTAGGGTTTATGAGAACTTCTACAGATACGCAGTATTTT.

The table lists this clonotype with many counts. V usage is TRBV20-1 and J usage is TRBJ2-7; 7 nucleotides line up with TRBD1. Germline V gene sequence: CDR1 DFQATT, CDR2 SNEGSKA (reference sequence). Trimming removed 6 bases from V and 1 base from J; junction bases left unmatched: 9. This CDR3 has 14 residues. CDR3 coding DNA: TGCAGTGCCGCGACCGCGACAGGGTCCTACGAGCAGTACTTC. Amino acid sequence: CSAATATGSYEQYF.

The CDR3 DNA is TGCAGTGCTAGCGGCCCACCCCTCGAAAACATTCAGTACTTC. Its translation: CSASGPPLENIQYF. V gene TRBV20-1 combines with J gene TRBJ2-4; D unresolved. The length of the CDR3 is 14 residues. Trimming pared 3 bases from V and 5 bases from J, leaving 14 bases between. The germline gives CDR1 DFQATT, CDR2 SNEGSKA (reference sequence).

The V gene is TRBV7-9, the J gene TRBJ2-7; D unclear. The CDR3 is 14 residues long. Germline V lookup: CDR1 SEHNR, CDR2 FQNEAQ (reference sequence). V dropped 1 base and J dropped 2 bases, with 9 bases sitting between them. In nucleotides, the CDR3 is TGTGCCAGCAGCTTAGTAAGCCTAGCCTACGAGCAGTACTTC. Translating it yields CASSLVSLAYEQYF.

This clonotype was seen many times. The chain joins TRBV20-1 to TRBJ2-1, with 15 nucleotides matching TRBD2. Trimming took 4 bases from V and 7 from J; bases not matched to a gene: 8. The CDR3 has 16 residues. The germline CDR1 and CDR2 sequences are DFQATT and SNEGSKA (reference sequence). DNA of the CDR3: TGCAGTGCTACCTACCCGGGACTAGCGGGAGGAAATGAGCAGTTCTTC. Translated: CSATYPGLAGGNEQFF.

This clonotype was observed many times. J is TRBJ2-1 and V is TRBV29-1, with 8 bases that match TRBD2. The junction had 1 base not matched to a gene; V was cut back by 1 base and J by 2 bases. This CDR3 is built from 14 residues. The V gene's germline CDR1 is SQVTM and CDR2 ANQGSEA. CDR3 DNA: TGCAGCGTTGAAGCGGGACTAGCCTACAATGAGCAGTTCTTC. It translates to CSVEAGLAYNEQFF.

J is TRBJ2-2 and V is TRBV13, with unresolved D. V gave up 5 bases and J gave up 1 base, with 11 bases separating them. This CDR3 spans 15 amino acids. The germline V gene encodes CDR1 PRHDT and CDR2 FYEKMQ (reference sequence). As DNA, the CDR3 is TGTGCCAGCAGCCCGCGACCTGGGAACACCGGGGAGCTGTTTTTT. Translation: CASSPRPGNTGELFF.

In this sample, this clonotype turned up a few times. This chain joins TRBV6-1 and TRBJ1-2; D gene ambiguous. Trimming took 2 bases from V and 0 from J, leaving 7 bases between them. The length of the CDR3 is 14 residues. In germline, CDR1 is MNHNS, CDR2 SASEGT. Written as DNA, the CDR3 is TGTGCCAGCAGTGAACAATCGGCTAACTATGGCTACACCTTC. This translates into CASSEQSANYGYTF.

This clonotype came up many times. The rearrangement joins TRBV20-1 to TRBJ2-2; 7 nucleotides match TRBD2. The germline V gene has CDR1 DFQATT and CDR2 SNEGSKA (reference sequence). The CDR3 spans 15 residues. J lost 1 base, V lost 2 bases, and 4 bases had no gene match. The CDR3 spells CSARTPSGNTGELFF. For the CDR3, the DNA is TGCAGTGCTAGAACCCCTAGCGGGAACACCGGGGAGCTGTTTTTT.

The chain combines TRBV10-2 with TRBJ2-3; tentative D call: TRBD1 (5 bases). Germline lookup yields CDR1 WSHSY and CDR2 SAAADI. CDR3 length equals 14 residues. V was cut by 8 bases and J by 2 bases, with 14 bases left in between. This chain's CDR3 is CASRREGDTDTQYF. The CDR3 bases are TGCGCCAGCCGACGCGAAGGGGACACAGATACGCAGTATTTT.

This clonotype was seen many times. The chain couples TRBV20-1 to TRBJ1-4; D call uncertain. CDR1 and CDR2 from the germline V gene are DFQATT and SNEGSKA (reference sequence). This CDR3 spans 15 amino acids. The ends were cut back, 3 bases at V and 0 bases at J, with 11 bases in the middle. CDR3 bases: TGCAGTGCTAGTATCGGCGGTGCAACTAATGAAAAACTGTTTTTT. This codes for CSASIGGATNEKLFF.

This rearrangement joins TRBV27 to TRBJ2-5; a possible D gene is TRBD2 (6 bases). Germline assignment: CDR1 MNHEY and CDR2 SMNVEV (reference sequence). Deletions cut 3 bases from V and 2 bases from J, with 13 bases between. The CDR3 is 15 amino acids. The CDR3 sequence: CASSFRGRPQETQYF. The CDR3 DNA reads TGTGCCAGCAGTTTCCGGGGGAGACCTCAAGAGACCCAGTACTTC.

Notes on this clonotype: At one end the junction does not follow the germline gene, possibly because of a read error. The CDR3 sequence is CASSLEGTRDNEQFF. Here the CDR3 DNA reads TGTGCCAGCAGCCTAGAGGGGACTAGGGATAATGAGCAGTTCTTC. The gene calls are TRBV11-3 and TRBJ2-1, with TRBD2 matching over 8 bases. The V gene's germline CDR1 is SGHNT and CDR2 YENEEA. This CDR3 spans 15 amino acids.

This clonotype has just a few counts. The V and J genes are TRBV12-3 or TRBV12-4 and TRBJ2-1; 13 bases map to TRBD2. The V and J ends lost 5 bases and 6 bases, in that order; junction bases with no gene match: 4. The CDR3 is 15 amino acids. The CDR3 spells CASSKTSGRFNEQFF. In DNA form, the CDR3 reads TGTGCCAGCAGTAAGACTAGCGGGAGGTTCAATGAGCAGTTCTTC.

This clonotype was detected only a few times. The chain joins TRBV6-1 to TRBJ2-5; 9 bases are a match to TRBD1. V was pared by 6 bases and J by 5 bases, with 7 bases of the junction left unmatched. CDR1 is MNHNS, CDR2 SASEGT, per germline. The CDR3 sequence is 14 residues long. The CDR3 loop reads CASRETGGGETQYF. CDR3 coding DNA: TGTGCCAGCAGAGAAACAGGGGGCGGGGAGACCCAGTACTTC.

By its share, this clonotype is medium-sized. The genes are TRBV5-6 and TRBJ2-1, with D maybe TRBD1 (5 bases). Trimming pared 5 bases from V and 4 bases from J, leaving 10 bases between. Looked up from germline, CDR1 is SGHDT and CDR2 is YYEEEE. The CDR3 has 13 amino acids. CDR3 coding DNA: TGTGCCAGCAGTGACAGTTTATACAATGAGCAGTTCTTC. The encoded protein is CASSDSLYNEQFF.

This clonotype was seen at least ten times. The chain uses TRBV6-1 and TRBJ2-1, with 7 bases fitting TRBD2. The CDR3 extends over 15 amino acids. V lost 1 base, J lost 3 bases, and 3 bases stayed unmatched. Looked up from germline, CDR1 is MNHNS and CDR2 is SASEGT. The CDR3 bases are TGTGCCAGCAGTGAAGATGGGGGGGGCTACAATGAGCAGTTCTTC. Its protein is CASSEDGGGYNEQFF.

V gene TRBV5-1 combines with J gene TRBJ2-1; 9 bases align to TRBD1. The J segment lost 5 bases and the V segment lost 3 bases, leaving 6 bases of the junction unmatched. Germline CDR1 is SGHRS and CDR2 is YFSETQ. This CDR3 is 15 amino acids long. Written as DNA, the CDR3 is TGCGCCAGCAGCTCACCGGGACAGGGTCACAATGAGCAGTTCTTC. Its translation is CASSSPGQGHNEQFF. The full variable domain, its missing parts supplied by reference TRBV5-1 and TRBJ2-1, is KAGVTQTPRYLIKTRGQQVTLSCSPISGHRSVSWYQQTPGQGLQFLFEYFSETQRNKGNFPGRFSGRQFSNSRSEMNVSTLELGDSALYLCASSSPGQGHNEQFFGPGTRLTVL.

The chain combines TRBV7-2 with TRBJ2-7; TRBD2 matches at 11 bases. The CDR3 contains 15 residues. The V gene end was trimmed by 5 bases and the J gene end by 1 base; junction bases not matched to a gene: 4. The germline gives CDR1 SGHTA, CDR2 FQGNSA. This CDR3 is CASSPTSGISYEQYF. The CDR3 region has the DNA TGTGCCAGCAGCCCGACTAGCGGGATATCCTACGAGCAGTACTTC.

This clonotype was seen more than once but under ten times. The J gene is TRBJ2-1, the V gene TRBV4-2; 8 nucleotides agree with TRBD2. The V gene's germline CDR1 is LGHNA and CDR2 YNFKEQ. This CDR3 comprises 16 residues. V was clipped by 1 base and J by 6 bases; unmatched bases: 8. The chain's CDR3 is CASSQGAAGVGNEQFF. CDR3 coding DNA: TGTGCCAGCAGCCAAGGTGCAGCGGGAGTTGGCAATGAGCAGTTCTTC.

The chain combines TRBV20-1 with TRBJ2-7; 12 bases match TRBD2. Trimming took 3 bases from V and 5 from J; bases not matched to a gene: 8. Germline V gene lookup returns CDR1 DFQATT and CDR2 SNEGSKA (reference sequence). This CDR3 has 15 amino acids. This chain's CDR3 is CSASRGLAGGHEQYF. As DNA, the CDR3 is TGCAGTGCTAGTAGGGGCCTAGCGGGAGGGCACGAGCAGTACTTC.

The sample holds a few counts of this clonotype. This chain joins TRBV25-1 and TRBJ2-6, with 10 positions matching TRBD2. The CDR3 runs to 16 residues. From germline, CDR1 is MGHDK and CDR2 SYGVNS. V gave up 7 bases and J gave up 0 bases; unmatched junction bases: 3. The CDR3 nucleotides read TGTGCCAGCACTGGACTAGCGGCCTCTGGGGCCAACGTCCTGACTTTC. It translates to CASTGLAASGANVLTF.

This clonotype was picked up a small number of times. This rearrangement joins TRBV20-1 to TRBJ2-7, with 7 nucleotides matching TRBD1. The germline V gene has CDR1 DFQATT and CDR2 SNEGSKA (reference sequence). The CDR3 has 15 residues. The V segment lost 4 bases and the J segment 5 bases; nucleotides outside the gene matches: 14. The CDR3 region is CSATDRTGPSNEQYF. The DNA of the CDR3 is TGCAGTGCTACAGATCGGACAGGTCCGTCCAACGAGCAGTACTTC.

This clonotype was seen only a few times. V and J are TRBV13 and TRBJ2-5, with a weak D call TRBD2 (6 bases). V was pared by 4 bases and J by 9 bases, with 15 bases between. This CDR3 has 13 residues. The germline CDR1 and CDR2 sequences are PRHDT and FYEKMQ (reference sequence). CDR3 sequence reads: CASSSGLPESQYF. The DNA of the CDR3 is TGTGCCAGCAGCTCTGGACTACCAGAATCCCAGTACTTC.